The source of this T cell receptor beta chain is a study of shared clonotypes between healthy human individuals. The CDR3 consists of 15 residues. V was cut by 4 bases and J by 5 bases, with 14 bases left in between. Germline values: CDR1 LGHNA, CDR2 YSLEER. Here immunoSEQ multiplex PCR was the method, and the copy in TCRdb shows in-frame clones only, minus some. The sample comprises hundreds of thousands of clones, roughly 79% of which are singletons, and more than 10% rests with the top ten. The donors, all of them Caucasian adults, lived in Nashville, Tennessee. Sequencing was carried out using PBMCs. V usage is TRBV4-3 and J usage is TRBJ1-4; weak D call: TRBD1 (6 bases). This receptor was identified in a woman between 40 and 50 years old in good health. Some clones in this sample may be carry-over from other donors' samples. CDR3 sequence (DNA): TGCGCCAGCAGCCGCGGAGGGCAGGGGAATGAAAAACTGTTTTTT. Protein: CASSRGGQGNEKLFF.